Shown below are 30 T cell receptor beta chains from a single sample sequenced in a study of cytomegalovirus exposure and HLA in healthy donors. 13 Jbeta primers and 60 Vbeta primers were used for the PCR. Some clones are missing from TCRdb's copy, which holds only in-frame ones; the method was immunoSEQ multiplex PCR. The sample holds 100,000 to 120,000 clones, approximately 78% seen once. Sequencing was done on a sample of PBMCs. These receptors were obtained from a woman between 25 and 40 years old in good health and CMV-seronegative.

V is TRBV30 and J is TRBJ1-2; unclear D gene. V lost 2 bases and J lost 4, with 8 bases in between. CDR3 size: 12 residues. CDR1 is GTSNPN, CDR2 SVGIG, per germline (reference sequence). Written as DNA, the CDR3 is TGTGCCTGGAGTTTACAGCTCTATGGCTACACCTTC. Protein sequence: CAWSLQLYGYTF.

The rearrangement links TRBV6-1 to TRBJ1-5; D uncertain. Germline loops: CDR1 MNHNS, CDR2 SASEGT. This CDR3 region has 15 residues. V was cut by 0 bases and J by 3 bases, with 9 bases left in between. The chain's CDR3 is CASSEAPTYNQPQHF. The CDR3 DNA sequence: TGTGCCAGCAGTGAAGCGCCCACCTACAATCAGCCCCAGCATTTT.

This chain uses TRBV2 with TRBJ2-2; D unclear. Germline V gene lookup returns CDR1 SNHLY and CDR2 FYNNEI. Between the trimmed V and J ends, which lost 0 bases and 3 bases, there was a span of 14 bases. CDR3 length: 17 amino acids. CDR3 in amino acids: CASSEAGLHRDTGELFF. Here the CDR3 DNA reads TGTGCCAGCAGTGAAGCCGGTCTCCACAGAGACACCGGGGAGCTGTTTTTT.

This clone was seen just once. This chain uses TRBV28 with TRBJ1-1; D remains unclear. The CDR3 is 13 amino acids. Germline V gives CDR1 MDHEN, CDR2 SYDVKM. V was shortened by 8 bases and J by 7 bases, with 17 bases between the two germline ends. Written as DNA, the CDR3 is TGTGCCAGCCACCGAGGGCAGTATTATGAAGCTTTCTTT. Protein: CASHRGQYYEAFF.

The V call is TRBV7-2, the J call TRBJ1-1, with 9 bases aligning to TRBD1. Losses at the gene ends were 4 bases for V and 2 bases for J; bases not matched to a gene: 5. Germline V gene lookup returns CDR1 SGHTA and CDR2 FQGNSA. This CDR3 is built from 15 residues. The CDR3 here is CASSYGTGPNTEAFF. The CDR3 nucleotides are TGTGCCAGCAGCTATGGGACAGGGCCAAACACTGAAGCTTTCTTT.

The chain links TRBV4-3 to TRBJ2-7; TRBD2 aligns across 12 bases. V was pared by 4 bases and J by 3 bases, with 10 bases of the junction left unmatched. The CDR3 contains 17 residues. Germline lookup yields CDR1 LGHNA and CDR2 YSLEER. For the CDR3, the DNA is TGCGCCAGCAGCCTAAGACTAGCGGGAGCCTTAAACTACGAGCAGTACTTC. Amino acid sequence: CASSLRLAGALNYEQYF.

The V and J genes are TRBV19 and TRBJ1-5; unclear D gene. The V and J ends lost 5 bases and 3 bases respectively, with 5 bases between them. The CDR3 has 12 residues. The germline CDR1 and CDR2 sequences are LNHDA and SQIVND (reference sequence). The CDR3 bases are TGTGCCAGTAGTGCGGCCAATCAGCCCCAGCATTTT. It specifies CASSAANQPQHF.

The chain couples TRBV5-1 to TRBJ1-1, with 7 bases matching TRBD1. J gave up 2 bases and V 4 bases, and 5 bases lay outside the gene matches. The germline V gene has CDR1 SGHRS and CDR2 YFSETQ. The length of the CDR3 is 14 residues. In nucleotides, the CDR3 is TGCGCCAGCAGCACCAGGGGGGCTAACACTGAAGCTTTCTTT. Protein product: CASSTRGANTEAFF.

This clone turned up a few times. The V gene is TRBV20-1, the J gene TRBJ2-3; TRBD1 might be the D (5 bases). The CDR3 has 11 residues. Germline V CDR1 and CDR2: DFQATT, SNEGSKA (reference sequence). CDR3: CRGPGTDTQYF. CDR3 DNA: TGCAGGGGGCCCGGCACAGATACGCAGTATTTT.

This clone turned up a few times. The chain has TRBV2 and TRBJ2-2; D is perhaps TRBD2 (5 bases). Trimming removed 10 bases from V and 5 bases from J, with 14 bases in between. CDR3 length: 13 residues. CDR1 is SNHLY, CDR2 FYNNEI, per germline. The CDR3 sequence: CATSLEGTGELFF. The CDR3 DNA reads as TGTGCCACCTCACTAGAGGGAACCGGGGAGCTGTTTTTT.

J is TRBJ2-5 and V is TRBV7-6, with D possibly matching TRBD2 (7 bases). The CDR3 is made up of 15 amino acids. Germline CDR1 and CDR2: SGHVS and FNYEAQ. Trimming removed 1 base at V and 5 bases at J, with 14 bases between. This CDR3 is CASSLGGGIGETQYF. In DNA form, the CDR3 reads TGTGCCAGCAGCTTAGGCGGGGGCATTGGGGAGACCCAGTACTTC.

The gene calls are TRBV7-8 and TRBJ1-2; 9 nucleotides agree with TRBD1. Germline CDR1 is SGHVS and CDR2 is FQNEAQ. This CDR3 has 15 residues. The ends lost 7 bases at V and 8 bases at J; junction bases unmatched: 14. CDR3 region: CASTQSTGGPWGYTF. Written as DNA, the CDR3 is TGTGCCAGCACCCAAAGTACAGGGGGCCCTTGGGGCTACACCTTC.

The chain links TRBV7-9 to TRBJ1-6; a weak D match, TRBD1 (6 bases). The CDR3 sequence is 17 residues long. The germline V gene encodes CDR1 SEHNR and CDR2 FQNEAQ (reference sequence). V dropped 3 bases and J dropped 4 bases, with 16 bases sitting between them. Here the CDR3 DNA reads TGTGCCAGCAGCTTGGGCGACAGGCCTCCATATAATTCACCCCTCCACTTT. This translates into CASSLGDRPPYNSPLHF.

The chain is built from TRBV4-2 and TRBJ2-2, with a weak D call TRBD1 (6 bases). The length of the CDR3 is 13 residues. Germline CDR1 LGHNA, CDR2 YNFKEQ. The V gene lost 5 bases and the J gene lost 4 bases, with 8 bases spanning the gap. The CDR3 coding sequence is TGTGCCAGCAGCGAACAGGGCACCGGGGAGCTGTTTTTT. Protein sequence: CASSEQGTGELFF.

The chain uses TRBV28 and TRBJ1-1; no definite D call. Germline V lookup: CDR1 MDHEN, CDR2 SYDVKM. Between the trimmed V and J ends, which lost 6 bases and 1 base, there was a span of 12 bases. The CDR3 consists of 14 residues. CDR3 protein: CASSSSAGNTEAFF. The DNA for the CDR3 is TGTGCCAGCAGCTCCTCCGCAGGGAACACTGAAGCTTTCTTT. Using reference TRBV28 and TRBJ1-1 for the parts outside the CDR3, the full variable domain is DVKVTQSSRYLVKRTGEKVFLECVQDMDHENMFWYRQDPGLGLRLIYFSYDVKMKEKGDIPEGYSVSREKKERFSLILESASTNQTSMYLCASSSSAGNTEAFFGQGTRLTVV.

The chain carries TRBV11-2 and TRBJ1-2, with TRBD1 matching over 7 bases. The CDR3 totals 18 residues. CDR1 and CDR2 from the germline V gene are SGHAT and FQNNGV. J lost 0 bases, V lost 5 bases, and 15 bases had no gene match. CDR3 residues: CASSPPGDSLYSNYGYTF. CDR3 coding DNA: TGTGCCAGCAGCCCGCCCGGGGACAGCCTCTACTCTAACTATGGCTACACCTTC.

The chain employs TRBV4-2 and TRBJ1-2; 9 nucleotides agree with TRBD1. The CDR3 has 16 amino acids. Germline lookup yields CDR1 LGHNA and CDR2 YNFKEQ. Trimming removed 4 bases from V and 3 bases from J; junction bases left unmatched: 9. CDR3 protein: CASSLKGQGFDYGYTF. CDR3 DNA: TGTGCCAGCAGCCTTAAAGGACAGGGGTTCGACTATGGCTACACCTTC.

V usage is TRBV14 and J usage is TRBJ2-7; TRBD1 agrees at 7 bases. The germline CDR1 and CDR2 sequences are SGHDN and FVKESK. The CDR3 loop spans 14 amino acids. Trimming removed 5 bases from V and 3 bases from J; junction bases left unmatched: 7. CDR3 sequence reads: CASSLGHRGYEQYF. The DNA of the CDR3 is TGTGCCAGCAGCTTAGGTCACAGGGGCTACGAGCAGTACTTC.

V gene TRBV5-6 combines with J gene TRBJ1-1, with D tentatively TRBD1 (5 bases). Germline CDR1 SGHDT, CDR2 YYEEEE. V shed 4 bases and J shed 8 bases, with 21 bases lying between them. The CDR3 sequence is 15 residues long. The CDR3 protein is CASSRGRRGLWEAFF. The DNA of the CDR3 is TGTGCCAGCAGCCGGGGTCGTAGGGGACTCTGGGAAGCTTTCTTT. Variable domain in full (rest from reference TRBV5-6 and TRBJ1-1): DAGVTQSPTHLIKTRGQQVTLRCSPKSGHDTVSWYQQALGQGPQFIFQYYEEEERQRGNFPDRFSGHQFPNYSSELNVNALLLGDSALYLCASSRGRRGLWEAFFGQGTRLTVV.

The rearrangement uses TRBV11-1 and TRBJ2-7; maybe TRBD2 (5 bases). The germline V and J ends were trimmed by 1 base and 3 bases, with 10 bases remaining between them. The CDR3 contains 14 residues. Germline V lookup: CDR1 SGHAT, CDR2 FQDESV (reference sequence). The CDR3 bases are TGTGCCAGCAGCTTAGTACTAGGAGGCTACGAGCAGTACTTC. Its protein product is CASSLVLGGYEQYF.

The CDR3 DNA reads TGCGCCAGCAGTGAGTCGACGGGGTACTCCTATGGCTACACCTTC. It encodes CASSESTGYSYGYTF. This chain links TRBV10-2 with TRBJ1-2, with D unresolved. The germline V and J ends were trimmed by 0 bases and 4 bases, with 12 bases remaining between them. This CDR3 contains 15 residues. Germline V CDR1 and CDR2: WSHSY, SAAADI.

The chain links TRBV5-3 to TRBJ2-3, with D hard to call. TRBV5-3 is designated an ORF whose function remains uncertain. Trimming removed 1 base at V and 1 base at J, with 13 bases between. The CDR3 runs 16 residues. CDR3 sequence reads: CARSLYKTSRTDTQYF. The CDR3 DNA reads TGTGCCAGAAGCTTGTACAAAACCTCTCGCACAGATACGCAGTATTTT.

The chain is built from TRBV30 and TRBJ2-7, with 7 nucleotides matching TRBD2. Germline CDR1 GTSNPN, CDR2 SVGIG (reference sequence). The CDR3 has 14 residues. With 0 bases clipped from V and 2 bases from J, the junction kept 4 bases outside the gene matches. The CDR3 sequence: CAWSVPGRPYEQYF. The DNA of the CDR3 is TGTGCCTGGAGTGTACCCGGGAGGCCCTACGAGCAGTACTTC.

The gene calls are TRBV28 and TRBJ2-7, with 11 positions matching TRBD2. Germline V gene data show CDR1 as MDHEN and CDR2 as SYDVKM. CDR3 length: 16 residues. J gave up 5 bases and V 5 bases, and 11 bases lay outside the gene matches. The CDR3 nucleotides read TGTGCCAGCAGTCTTCGCCTGGAACTAGCGGGAGACGAGCAGTACTTC. Encoded protein: CASSLRLELAGDEQYF.

The V gene is TRBV6-5, the J gene TRBJ2-5; unclear D gene. The tail of the sequence fits TRBJ2-7 better, so the J call may be wrong. The CDR3 spans 13 residues. Germline V gene data show CDR1 as MNHEY and CDR2 as SVGAGI. CDR3 sequence (DNA): TGTGCCAGCAGTCCCGCAGTGGGCTACGAGCAGTACTTC. It yields the protein CASSPAVGYEQYF.

This rearrangement joins TRBV2 to TRBJ1-1; D is unresolved. Trimming cost V 4 bases and J 4 bases, with 10 bases left between them. The CDR3 contains 13 residues. Germline lookup yields CDR1 SNHLY and CDR2 FYNNEI. CDR3 region: CASSGLAVTEAFF. Here the CDR3 DNA reads TGTGCCAGCAGTGGCCTGGCAGTCACTGAAGCTTTCTTT. The full variable domain, in which reference TRBV2 and TRBJ1-1 provide the parts outside the CDR3, is EPEVTQTPSHQVTQMGQEVILRCVPISNHLYFYWYRQILGQKVEFLVSFYNNEISEKSEIFDDQFSVERPDGSNFTLKIRSTKLEDSAMYFCASSGLAVTEAFFGQGTRLTVV.

The chain recombines TRBV7-8 with TRBJ1-1; 9 nucleotides agree with TRBD1. This CDR3 spans 16 amino acids. CDR1 and CDR2 from the germline V gene are SGHVS and FQNEAQ. The J segment lost 9 bases and the V segment lost 5 bases, leaving 16 bases of the junction unmatched. CDR3 residues: CASSTQTKGQGFKAFF. The CDR3, as DNA: TGTGCCAGCAGCACGCAAACTAAGGGACAGGGATTTAAAGCTTTCTTT.

The J gene is TRBJ2-7, the V gene TRBV14; TRBD1 might be the D (5 bases). Germline assignment: CDR1 SGHDN and CDR2 FVKESK. V was trimmed by 0 bases and J by 4 bases, leaving 16 bases between them. The CDR3 totals 16 residues. CDR3 in amino acids: CASSQEWTTGLYEQYF. In DNA form, the CDR3 reads TGTGCCAGCAGCCAAGAATGGACAACAGGTCTTTACGAGCAGTACTTC.

A single count supports this clone. The V gene is TRBV7-5, the J gene TRBJ2-3; TRBD2 is the table's D call, not checked against the DNA. TRBV7-5 is noted as a pseudogene. This CDR3 region has 13 residues. CDR3 bases: TGTGTCAGAAGCCCCCGGGACACAGATACGCAGTATTTT. Its protein is CVRSPRDTDTQYF.

V is TRBV19 and J is TRBJ2-7, with D maybe TRBD2 (5 bases). Trimming pared 6 bases from V and 3 bases from J, leaving 12 bases between. Looked up from germline, CDR1 is LNHDA and CDR2 is SQIVND (reference sequence). This CDR3 is 13 amino acids long. As DNA, the CDR3 is TGTGCCAGTAGAGCTACGGGGATCTACGAGCAGTACTTC. This sequence encodes CASRATGIYEQYF.